The TCR beta chain under discussion was sequenced for a study of Ad26.COV2.S vaccination and SARS-CoV-2 variants. J lost 0 bases, V lost 5 bases, and 5 bases had no gene match. There are 14 residues in the CDR3. Germline assignment: CDR1 SQVTM and CDR2 ANQGSEA. Documented treatment: some 20 received Ad26.COV2.S at low or high dose, single or two shots; roughly 5 received placebo; per-sample allocation not given. After the first vaccine or placebo injection, samples were drawn on day 63. Aged 18-55 years, donor was enrolled in Boston in 2020. Some clones are missing from TCRdb's copy, which holds only in-frame ones; the method was immunoSEQ multiplex PCR. In the table there are some 350,000 clones, roughly 85% of which are singletons.

This sequence was found in a person between 18 and 59 years old who received the Ad26.COV2.S COVID-19 vaccine or a placebo. The sequenced sample was peripheral blood, obtained in a trial of Ad26.COV2.S vaccine versus placebo. The chain couples TRBV29-1 to TRBJ1-1; 8 bases agree with TRBD1. The CDR3 DNA reads as TGCAGCGTTATCAGGGGGCGAGTGAACACTGAAGCTTTCTTT. Amino acid sequence: CSVIRGRVNTEAFF.